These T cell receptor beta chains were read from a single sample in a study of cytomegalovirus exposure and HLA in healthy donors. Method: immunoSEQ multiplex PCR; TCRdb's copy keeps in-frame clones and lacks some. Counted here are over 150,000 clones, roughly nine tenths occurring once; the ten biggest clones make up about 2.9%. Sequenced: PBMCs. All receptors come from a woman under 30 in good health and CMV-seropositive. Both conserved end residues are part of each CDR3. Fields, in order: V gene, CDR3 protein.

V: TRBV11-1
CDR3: CASSLQGFSYNEQFF

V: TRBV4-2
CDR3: CASSQVGTQNNEQFF

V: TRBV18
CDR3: CASSFGQGSMNTEAFF

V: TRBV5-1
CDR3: CASSTGLREITDTQYF

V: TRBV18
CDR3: CASSPPGQRNSPLHF

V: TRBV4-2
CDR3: CASSQVASGGIQETQYF

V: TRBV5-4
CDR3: CASSLDRGWYGYTF

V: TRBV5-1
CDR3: CASSPEPSLAGGQETQYF

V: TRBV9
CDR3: CASSPGQPNEKLFF

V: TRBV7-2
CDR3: CASTRPSGSTGELFF

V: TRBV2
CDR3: CASRSGLLGELFF

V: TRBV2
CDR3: CASRQGPGPGNTIYF

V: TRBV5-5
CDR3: CASSLSTGGLGEQYF

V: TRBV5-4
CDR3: CASSPNQGLYTGELFF

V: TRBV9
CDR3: CASSVLAGEDTQYF

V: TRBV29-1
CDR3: CSVEWLASPSGANVLTF

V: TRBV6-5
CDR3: CASSYSAGGLNEQFF

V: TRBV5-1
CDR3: CASSLARLAGGLEQYF

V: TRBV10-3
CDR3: CAISEENEQYF

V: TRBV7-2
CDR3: CASSSRDFGIYEQYF

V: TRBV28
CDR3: CASSLEDRGPETQYF

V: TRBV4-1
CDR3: CASSQTGTSSTDTQYF

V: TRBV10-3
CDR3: CAVGLRQEGYEQYF

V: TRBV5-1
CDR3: CASSSGRPGLAGASSYNEQFF

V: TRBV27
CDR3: CASSPKRWSAEAFF